These 13 T cell receptor beta chains share one sample of origin, sequenced in a study of blood T cell repertoires in COVID-19 (dated by TCRdb to 2018 to 2021). The library was made by the immunoSEQ multiplex PCR assay. TCRdb obtained this table from immuneACCESS and retained in-frame rearrangements with V and J assigned. These tables miss some clones; where compared with another copy, unresolved V genes account for less than half of the shortfall, and the remainder is unexplained. In this sample the table shows around 51,000 clones, around 84% of which occur a single time. The ten largest clones add up to less than 4.5% of the sample. The sample consisted of peripheral blood. These receptors were collected from a man older than 75 with active COVID-19.

The DNA of the CDR3 is TGTGCCAGCGGCCCTAGCGGGAGTACGGATGAGCAGTTCTTC. This gives the protein CASGPSGSTDEQFF. The chain couples TRBV6-5 to TRBJ2-1; TRBD2 agrees at 10 bases. The germline V gene has CDR1 MNHEY and CDR2 SVGAGI. J lost 8 bases, V lost 8 bases, and 9 bases had no gene match. The CDR3 sequence is 14 residues long.

The V gene is TRBV5-4, the J gene TRBJ1-2, with TRBD1 as a possible D gene (6 bases). The CDR3 covers 13 residues. Germline CDR1 is SGHNT and CDR2 is YYREEE (reference sequence). Trimming stripped 4 bases from V and 5 bases from J, with 12 bases between. The CDR3 DNA reads TGTGCCAGCAGCCAGGGACAAGAATATGGCTACACCTTC. It specifies CASSQGQEYGYTF.

V gene TRBV7-9 combines with J gene TRBJ1-1; D gene unclear. The CDR3 has 13 residues. Trimming stripped 4 bases from V and 4 bases from J, with 10 bases between. The germline gives CDR1 SEHNR, CDR2 FQNEAQ (reference sequence). DNA of the CDR3: TGTGCCAGCAGCTCCGGGAGTGGCACTGAAGCTTTCTTT. Its translation: CASSSGSGTEAFF. The full variable domain, completed using reference TRBV7-9 and TRBJ1-1, is DTGVSQNPRHKITKRGQNVTFRCDPISEHNRLYWYRQTLGQGPEFLTYFQNEAQLEKSRLLSDRFSAERPKGSFSTLEIQRTEQGDSAMYLCASSSGSGTEAFFGQGTRLTVV.

The chain joins TRBV11-1 to TRBJ2-7; the match to TRBD1 covers 7 bases. The germline V gene has CDR1 SGHAT and CDR2 FQDESV (reference sequence). The junction had 6 bases not matched to a gene; V was cut back by 1 base and J by 3 bases. The CDR3 has 15 residues. The CDR3, as DNA: TGTGCCAGCAGCTTAGGTGCGACAGGGCTCTACGAGCAGTACTTC. Translated, it gives CASSLGATGLYEQYF.

In its sample, this clone was seen once. The chain recombines TRBV7-8 with TRBJ2-1; no reliable D call. The germline gives CDR1 SGHVS, CDR2 FQNEAQ. This CDR3 is built from 12 residues. The V and J ends lost 5 bases and 10 bases respectively, with 12 bases between them. The CDR3 DNA reads as TGTGCCAGCAGCCCTGGCGGATTCGAGCAGTTCTTC. Translating it yields CASSPGGFEQFF. The whole variable domain, remainder taken from reference TRBV7-8 and TRBJ2-1, is GAGVSQSPRYKVAKRGQDVALRCDPISGHVSLFWYQQALGQGPEFLTYFQNEAQLDKSGLPSDRFFAERPEGSVSTLKIQRTQQEDSAVYLCASSPGGFEQFFGPGTRLTVL.

This clone was recorded a few times. The J gene is TRBJ2-7, the V gene TRBV7-2, with 12 positions matching TRBD2. Germline CDR1 reads SGHTA; CDR2 reads FQGNSA. The V segment lost 5 bases and the J segment 3 bases; nucleotides outside the gene matches: 5. CDR3 length: 15 amino acids. The CDR3 DNA is TGTGCCAGCAGCATCCGGACTAGCGGGGACTACGAGCAGTACTTC. Translated: CASSIRTSGDYEQYF.

J is TRBJ2-5 and V is TRBV5-4, with 8 bases lining up with TRBD1. The V segment lost 4 bases and the J segment 2 bases; nucleotides outside the gene matches: 7. The CDR3 contains 15 residues. Germline CDR1 reads SGHNT; CDR2 reads YYREEE (reference sequence). The CDR3 bases are TGTGCCAGCAGCCCCGGACAGGGTCTTCAAGAGACCCAGTACTTC. Its translation is CASSPGQGLQETQYF.

V and J are TRBV30 and TRBJ2-1, with 7 bases matching TRBD1. The CDR3 length is 17 residues. The germline V gene encodes CDR1 GTSNPN and CDR2 SVGIG (reference sequence). Losses at the gene ends were 0 bases for V and 0 bases for J; bases not matched to a gene: 8. For the CDR3, the DNA is TGTGCCTGGAGTGTACTACTGGGACAGAGCTCCTACAATGAGCAGTTCTTC. As protein: CAWSVLLGQSSYNEQFF.

CDR3: CASSFTGAGGYTF. The DNA of the CDR3 is TGTGCCAGCAGTTTTACAGGGGCTGGGGGCTACACCTTC. This chain uses TRBV6-5 with TRBJ1-2; 7 bases match TRBD1. This CDR3 is built from 13 residues. The junction had 7 bases not matched to a gene; V was cut back by 4 bases and J by 8 bases. The germline CDR1 and CDR2 sequences are MNHEY and SVGAGI.

V usage is TRBV30 and J usage is TRBJ1-5; the match to TRBD1 covers 11 bases. This CDR3 spans 15 amino acids. The ends lost 4 bases at V and 5 bases at J; junction bases unmatched: 7. The germline V gene encodes CDR1 GTSNPN and CDR2 SVGIG (reference sequence). Written as DNA, the CDR3 is TGTGCCTGGAACGGACAGGGGGCGAAGGATCAGCCCCAGCATTTT. It encodes CAWNGQGAKDQPQHF. The complete variable domain, with remaining parts taken from reference TRBV30 and TRBJ1-5, reads SQTIHQWPATLVQPVGSPLSLECTVEGTSNPNLYWYRQAAGRGLQLLFYSVGIGQISSEVPQNLSASRPQDRQFILSSKKLLLSDSGFYLCAWNGQGAKDQPQHFGDGTRLSIL.

The chain uses TRBV9 and TRBJ2-2; D gene ambiguous. The CDR3 totals 14 residues. From germline, CDR1 is SGDLS and CDR2 YYNGEE. The V and J ends lost 0 bases and 1 base respectively, with 4 bases between them. This CDR3 reads CASSVGQNTGELFF. CDR3 DNA: TGTGCCAGCAGCGTAGGGCAGAACACCGGGGAGCTGTTTTTT.

The chain links TRBV6-5 to TRBJ2-7, with 9 bases aligning to TRBD2. V lost 5 bases to trimming and J lost 10 bases; unmatched junction nucleotides: 9. The germline gives CDR1 MNHEY, CDR2 SVGAGI. This CDR3 is 13 amino acids long. The CDR3 protein is CASSPGGRAPQYF. DNA of the CDR3: TGTGCCAGCAGTCCCGGCGGGAGGGCCCCCCAGTACTTC.

V is TRBV5-5 and J is TRBJ2-2, with a possible D match to TRBD1 (6 bases). The CDR3 spans 13 residues. Trimming shortened V by 6 bases and J by 2 bases, and 8 bases separated the two germline ends. Germline V gene lookup returns CDR1 SGHKS and CDR2 YYEKEE (reference sequence). In DNA, the CDR3 is TGTGCCAGCACGGACAGAAACACCGGGGAGCTGTTTTTT. Protein: CASTDRNTGELFF.